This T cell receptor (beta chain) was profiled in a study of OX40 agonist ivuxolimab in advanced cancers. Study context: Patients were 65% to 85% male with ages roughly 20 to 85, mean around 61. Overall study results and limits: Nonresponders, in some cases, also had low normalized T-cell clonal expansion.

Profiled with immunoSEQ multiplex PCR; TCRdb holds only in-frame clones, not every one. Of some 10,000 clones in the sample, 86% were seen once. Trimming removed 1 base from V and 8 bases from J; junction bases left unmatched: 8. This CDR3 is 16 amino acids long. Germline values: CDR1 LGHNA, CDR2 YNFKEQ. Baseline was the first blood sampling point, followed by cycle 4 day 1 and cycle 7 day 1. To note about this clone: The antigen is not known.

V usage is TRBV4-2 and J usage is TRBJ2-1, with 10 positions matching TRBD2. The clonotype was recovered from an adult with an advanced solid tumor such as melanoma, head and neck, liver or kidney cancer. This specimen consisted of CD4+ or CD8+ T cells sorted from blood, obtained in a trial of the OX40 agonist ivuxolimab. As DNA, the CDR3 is TGTGCCAGCAGCCAAGTAGCGAGCGGGGGGGGCGATGAGCAGTTCTTC. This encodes CASSQVASGGGDEQFF.